This TCR beta chain was recovered during a study of blood T cell repertoires in COVID-19. About the research overall: Samples taken during acute and convalescent COVID-19 were collected in the United States, Italy and Spain. Sample material is recorded as cDNA or gDNA derived from T cells, B-cell-depleted T cells, or PBMCs.

In the original workflow: Amplifying reference gene primers gave estimates of nucleated cell counts. Profiled with immunoSEQ multiplex PCR; TCRdb holds only in-frame clones, not every one. V, J and clone size were drawn from that table, and D and trimming were deduced from the DNA. This sample carries about 49,000 clones, around 68% of them seen once, and the ten largest clones take roughly 10%. Trimming took off 5 bases at V and 5 bases at J, with 13 bases between the two ends. The length of the CDR3 is 14 residues. Germline CDR1 and CDR2: SGHAT and FQNNGV. Sequenced material: peripheral blood. The sequence came from a woman between 65 and 79 years old with acute or convalescent COVID-19. This sequence joins TRBV11-2 and TRBJ2-1; a weak D match, TRBD1 (6 bases). For the CDR3, the DNA is TGTGCCAGCAGCGACTACAGGGTTAACAATGAGCAGTTCTTC. This codes for CASSDYRVNNEQFF.